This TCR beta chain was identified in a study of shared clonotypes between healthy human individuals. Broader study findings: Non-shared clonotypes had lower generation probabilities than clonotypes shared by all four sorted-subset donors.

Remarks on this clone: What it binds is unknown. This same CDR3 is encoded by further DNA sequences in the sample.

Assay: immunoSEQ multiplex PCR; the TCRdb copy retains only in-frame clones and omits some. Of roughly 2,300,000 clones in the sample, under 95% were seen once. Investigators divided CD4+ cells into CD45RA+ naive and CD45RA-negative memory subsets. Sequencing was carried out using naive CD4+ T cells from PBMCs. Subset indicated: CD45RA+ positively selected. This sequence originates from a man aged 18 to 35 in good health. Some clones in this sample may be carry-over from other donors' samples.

In DNA form, the CDR3 reads TGCGCCAGCAGCTTGGATCGTGGCTACACCTTC. Protein: CASSLDRGYTF. J is TRBJ1-2 and V is TRBV5-1; D gene uncertain. CDR1 and CDR2 from the germline V gene are SGHRS and YFSETQ. V was pared by 0 bases and J by 7 bases, with 4 bases between. This CDR3 region has 11 residues.